Below, 11 T cell receptor beta chains from the same sample are listed, as sequenced in a study of pediatric ulcerative colitis. Profiling relied on immunoSEQ multiplex PCR, and the TCRdb table lists in-frame clones only, not all of them. The table includes 17,000 or so clones, about two thirds detected once. During colonoscopy, one to two rectal pinch biopsies were collected. Sequencing was carried out using gut tissue. The receptors derive from a girl between 5 and 17 years old with moderate ulcerative colitis.

The V gene is TRBV7-9, the J gene TRBJ2-5; D could derive from TRBD1 or TRBD2 (6 bases each). Germline CDR1 is SEHNR and CDR2 is FQNEAQ (reference sequence). V lost 5 bases, J lost 1 base, and 17 bases lay in between. The CDR3 is made up of 16 amino acids. As DNA, the CDR3 is TGTGCCAGCAGCACGGGAGCCTTGGGGGCCCAAGAGACCCAGTACTTC. Translating it yields CASSTGALGAQETQYF.

The chain recombines TRBV28 with TRBJ2-3; D may match TRBD1 or TRBD2 (6 bases each). This CDR3 has 15 amino acids. Trimming cost V 7 bases and J 2 bases, with 16 bases left between them. Germline V gene lookup returns CDR1 MDHEN and CDR2 SYDVKM. CDR3 in DNA: TGTGCCAGCATAAACGGGGGACAAATCACAGATACGCAGTATTTT. It is translated as CASINGGQITDTQYF. The whole variable domain, remainder taken from reference TRBV28 and TRBJ2-3, is DVKVTQSSRYLVKRTGEKVFLECVQDMDHENMFWYRQDPGLGLRLIYFSYDVKMKEKGDIPEGYSVSREKKERFSLILESASTNQTSMYLCASINGGQITDTQYFGPGTRLTVL.

The rearrangement links TRBV6-1 to TRBJ1-1; 7 bases fit TRBD1. This CDR3 region has 14 residues. The junction had 7 bases not matched to a gene; V was cut back by 2 bases and J by 7 bases. Germline V lookup: CDR1 MNHNS, CDR2 SASEGT. The CDR3 loop is CASSEPGGPLEAFF. The CDR3 bases are TGTGCCAGCAGTGAACCAGGGGGACCCCTTGAAGCTTTCTTT.

This clone was recorded a few times. The chain carries TRBV19 and TRBJ1-5; no clear D. Germline lookup yields CDR1 LNHDA and CDR2 SQIVND (reference sequence). CDR3 length equals 13 residues. Between the trimmed V and J ends, which lost 2 bases and 4 bases, there was a span of 6 bases. The CDR3 coding sequence is TGTGCCAGTAGTATAACGGGAAATCAGCCCCAGCATTTT. It is translated as CASSITGNQPQHF.

The chain is built from TRBV7-2 and TRBJ1-4; D gene ambiguous. Germline V CDR1 and CDR2: SGHTA, FQGNSA. With 5 bases removed from V and 8 bases from J, the gap between germline ends came to 15 bases. The CDR3 is made up of 14 amino acids. CDR3 in DNA: TGTGCCAGCAGCCCGACGAGGGTTGGGGAAAAACTGTTTTTT. Protein: CASSPTRVGEKLFF.

The rearrangement joins TRBV5-4 to TRBJ2-7; 8 positions agree with TRBD1. The CDR3 is made up of 15 amino acids. The germline gives CDR1 SGHNT, CDR2 YYREEE (reference sequence). The V and J ends lost 4 bases and 2 bases, in that order; junction bases with no gene match: 8. CDR3 DNA: TGTGCCAGCAGCCCCTCCCCGACAGGGGCCTACGAGCAGTACTTC. It is translated as CASSPSPTGAYEQYF.

The chain carries TRBV5-1 and TRBJ2-7; D ambiguous. Per the germline V gene, CDR1 is SGHRS and CDR2 is YFSETQ. V was trimmed by 2 bases and J by 0 bases, leaving 15 bases between them. The CDR3 loop spans 16 amino acids. The CDR3 DNA reads as TGCGCCAGCAGCTTTCATGGGCCGCTAAGCTCCTACGAGCAGTACTTC. Its protein product is CASSFHGPLSSYEQYF. Full variable domain (outside the CDR3, taken from reference TRBV5-1 and TRBJ2-7): KAGVTQTPRYLIKTRGQQVTLSCSPISGHRSVSWYQQTPGQGLQFLFEYFSETQRNKGNFPGRFSGRQFSNSRSEMNVSTLELGDSALYLCASSFHGPLSSYEQYFGPGTRLTVT.

V and J are TRBV5-1 and TRBJ2-3; unclear D gene. Trimming took 0 bases from V and 2 from J, leaving 7 bases between them. Germline V gene lookup returns CDR1 SGHRS and CDR2 YFSETQ. The CDR3 sequence is 14 residues long. The CDR3 sequence is CASSLEPLTDTQYF. Written as DNA, the CDR3 is TGCGCCAGCAGCTTGGAACCCCTCACAGATACGCAGTATTTT.

V gene TRBV5-1 combines with J gene TRBJ1-6; unclear D gene. The germline V and J ends were trimmed by 1 base and 14 bases, with 13 bases remaining between them. The CDR3 length is 13 residues. Germline assignment: CDR1 SGHRS and CDR2 YFSETQ. The CDR3 coding sequence is TGCGCCAGCAGCTTGATCGGGGAGCAGTCCCTCCACTTT. Residues: CASSLIGEQSLHF.

The count of this clone is one. The sample carries other DNA sequences with the same CDR3. The chain is built from TRBV4-2 and TRBJ2-7, with 12 positions matching TRBD2. The germline CDR1 and CDR2 sequences are LGHNA and YNFKEQ. The CDR3 loop spans 15 amino acids. The V segment lost 1 base and the J segment 2 bases; nucleotides outside the gene matches: 0. Here the CDR3 reads CASSQGTSGTYEQYF. The CDR3 DNA reads as TGTGCCAGCAGCCAAGGGACTAGCGGGACCTACGAGCAGTACTTC.

This chain connects TRBV6-5 to TRBJ2-6, with D hard to call. This CDR3 has 15 residues. Germline assignment: CDR1 MNHEY and CDR2 SVGAGI. V lost 6 bases, J lost 4 bases, and 13 bases lay in between. The CDR3 is CASSQHIGGANVLTF. The CDR3 region has the DNA TGTGCCAGCAGCCAGCATATCGGGGGGGCCAACGTCCTGACTTTC.